This T cell receptor (beta chain) was identified during a study of beta chain features in type 1 diabetes. There are many counts of this clone. Its antigen is not identified. There was one heparinised blood draw per donor, averaging around 120 mL. Central memory, naive, regulatory and stem cell-like memory CD4+ cells were sorted by CD45RO/CCR7/CD25/CD127/CD95/CD27. The CDR3 is 13 residues long. CDR1 and CDR2 from the germline V gene are SQVTM and ANQGSEA. Trimming shortened V by 7 bases and J by 1 base, and 13 bases separated the two germline ends. Expressed TCRB transcripts were sequenced because the isolated RNA had all been reverse transcribed beforehand. Sequencing was performed with immunoSEQ multiplex PCR; in TCRdb, only in-frame clones are kept and a portion is missing. This sample carries over 150,000 clones, around 8.5% of them seen once, and the ten largest clones take 0.55% to 0.75%. Study-wide results and caveats: Among all four CD4+ subsets, Type 1 diabetes patients had TCRB CDR3s that were moderately but significantly shorter.

The receptor was isolated from a man younger than 35 in good health. The chain has TRBV29-1 and TRBJ1-1, with unresolved D. Sample: central memory CD4+ T cells from blood. CDR3 sequence reads: CSATTRRNTEAFF. The CDR3, as DNA: TGCAGCGCGACAACAAGACGGAACACTGAAGCTTTCTTT.